Detailed here is one T cell receptor (beta chain). This sample is drawn from a study of T cell changes during pregnancy in multiple sclerosis. Profiling relied on immunoSEQ multiplex PCR, and the TCRdb table lists in-frame clones only, not all of them. The data contain some 80,000 clones, 89% of them seen just once; the ten biggest clones take up approximately 0.88%. The sample was peripheral blood, taken in the first trimester of pregnancy. The source of this sequence is a female donor in good health, enrolled as a control in a pregnancy study.

The CDR3 reads CASSDLLGAEQFF. CDR3 coding DNA: TGTGCCAGCAGTGACCTCCTGGGGGCTGAGCAGTTCTTC. The gene calls are TRBV6-4 and TRBJ2-1; D is possibly TRBD1 (6 bases). There are 13 residues in the CDR3. Germline CDR1 reads MRHNA; CDR2 reads SNTAGT. V shed 2 bases and J shed 9 bases, with 11 bases lying between them.